A selection of T cell receptor beta chains follows, all from one sample in a study of T cells in Graves' hyperthyroidism and ophthalmopathy. From the multiplex PCR reads, TCRdb called clonotypes with MiXCR, one entry per CDR3 protein. The sample has hundreds of thousands of distinct CDR3 sequences; roughly 15% are singletons. Input material: blood. Every receptor here comes from a woman aged 50 to 65 with Graves' ophthalmopathy. The CDR3 runs from the conserved cysteine through the conserved F or W. Each record gives: J gene, V gene, clone size, D gene, CDR3 protein, CDR3 DNA. A D gene is named only where the DNA matches it firmly. Not every row has a clone size; where given, it reads once, few, many or a size class.

TRBJ2-7 TRBV4-3 few - CASSQALFDWTASYEQYF TGCGCCAGCAGCCAAGCTCTCTTTGATTGGACAGCCTCCTACGAGCAGTACTTC
TRBJ2-7 TRBV12-3/TRBV12-4 many TRBD2 CASSRGLASYEQYF TGTGCCAGCAGTAGAGGACTAGCCTCCTACGAGCAGTACTTC
TRBJ2-7 TRBV28 many - CASSSRVENYEQYF TGTGCCAGCAGTTCAAGGGTTGAGAATTACGAGCAGTACTTC
TRBJ2-5 TRBV15 many - CATSSRDSGGGETQYF TGTGCCACCAGCAGTAGGGATAGCGGAGGGGGAGAGACCCAGTACTTC
TRBJ2-2 TRBV28 - TRBD2 CASRKTSANTGELFF TGTGCCAGCAGGAAGACTAGCGCAAACACCGGGGAGCTGTTTTTT
TRBJ2-7 TRBV3-1 - TRBD2 CASSRSGGSYEQYF TGTGCCAGCAGCCGTAGCGGGGGCTCCTACGAGCAGTACTTC
TRBJ2-1 TRBV7-3 - - CASSYDSGPPFF TGTGCCAGCAGTTATGACAGTGGCCCTCCGTTCTTC
TRBJ2-2 TRBV4-2 few TRBD1 CASSQQGALAGELFF TGTGCCAGCAGCCAACAGGGGGCGTTGGCCGGGGAGCTGTTTTTT
TRBJ2-7 TRBV19 few TRBD2 CASSRTGTSGSKYYEQYF TGTGCCAGTAGTAGAACCGGGACTAGCGGATCAAAGTACTACGAGCAGTACTTC
TRBJ2-1 TRBV14 many - CASSPVLSSYNEQFF TGTGCCAGCAGTCCCGTCCTCAGCTCCTACAATGAGCAGTTCTTC
TRBJ2-7 TRBV7-9 many - CASSLRQGGIYEQYF TGTGCCAGCAGCTTACGGCAGGGGGGGATCTACGAGCAGTACTTC
TRBJ1-6 TRBV28 many - CASRRDSNSPLHF TGTGCCAGCAGACGTGACAGTAATTCACCCCTCCACTTT
TRBJ2-3 TRBV2 few - CASRESADMQYF TGTGCCAGCAGGGAATCGGCGGATATGCAGTATTTT
TRBJ2-2 TRBV5-1 many TRBD2 CASSVRTSGDTGELFF TGCGCCAGCAGCGTACGGACTAGCGGAGACACCGGGGAGCTGTTTTTT